This T cell receptor (beta chain) stems from a study of post-analysis software for immune sequencing data. General observations from the study: With TRBV5-6, TRBV5-1 and TRBV20-1 included, about 5 TRBV segments were more frequent in patients than in controls.

This clonotype was found a few times. Its antigen is currently unknown. V lost 0 bases to trimming and J lost 7 bases; unmatched junction nucleotides: 3. Germline V gives CDR1 GTSNPN, CDR2 SVGIG (reference sequence). The CDR3 totals 13 residues. Unique molecular identifiers tagged the TCR beta cDNA libraries. TCRdb recomputed calls from the PCR reads with MiXCR, one row per CDR3 protein. The sample holds about 770,000 distinct CDR3 sequences, approximately 44% seen once. The sample taken for sequencing was blood. This TCR was sampled from a girl aged 5-17 years with multiple sclerosis. The genes are TRBV30 and TRBJ1-2, with 9 positions matching TRBD1. The CDR3, as DNA: TGTGCCTGGAGTGTACAGGGGGCGGTTGGCTACACCTTC. Translating it yields CAWSVQGAVGYTF.